This T cell receptor beta chain derives from a study of patients and donors after allogeneic stem cell transplantation. V lost 6 bases, J lost 3 bases, and 18 bases lay in between. This CDR3 region has 16 residues. TCRdb fed the RT-PCR reads into MiXCR, producing one record per CDR3 protein. Of some 10,000 distinct CDR3 sequences listed, approximately 4% are singletons. This clonotype came up many times. Source material: blood, either unsorted or a sorted T cell fraction (not recorded which). This clonotype was obtained from a human donor who was either an allogeneic HSCT recipient or a stem cell or donor lymphocyte infusion donor (not recorded which). It is not recorded whose cells these are; they may come from a transplant donor. The rearrangement links TRBV12-3 or TRBV12-4 to TRBJ2-1; possibly TRBD1 or TRBD2 for D (6 bases each). CDR3 loop: CASSRLLGGGYNEQFF. CDR3 bases: TGTGCCAGCAGCAGGCTCCTAGGGGGAGGCTACAATGAGCAGTTCTTC.